The present entry profiles one T cell receptor (beta chain) with its context. The table came from immunoSEQ multiplex PCR; TCRdb's copy has only in-frame clones and leaves some out. There are approximately 180,000 clones in the sample; approximately 83% occur only once, and 3.3% lies in the top ten. V was clipped by 5 bases and J by 5 bases; unmatched bases: 4. CDR3 size: 15 residues. The germline CDR1 and CDR2 sequences are MNHEY and SVGAGI. The sample is drawn from a study of blood T cell repertoires in COVID-19. This chain uses TRBV6-5 with TRBJ1-6; 9 nucleotides line up with TRBD1. The source of this sequence is a man between 60 and 70 years old with acute or convalescent COVID-19. The sample comprised peripheral blood. In DNA, the CDR3 is TGTGCCAGCAGTACCGGGACAGGGCATAATTCACCCCTCCACTTT. Its protein product is CASSTGTGHNSPLHF.